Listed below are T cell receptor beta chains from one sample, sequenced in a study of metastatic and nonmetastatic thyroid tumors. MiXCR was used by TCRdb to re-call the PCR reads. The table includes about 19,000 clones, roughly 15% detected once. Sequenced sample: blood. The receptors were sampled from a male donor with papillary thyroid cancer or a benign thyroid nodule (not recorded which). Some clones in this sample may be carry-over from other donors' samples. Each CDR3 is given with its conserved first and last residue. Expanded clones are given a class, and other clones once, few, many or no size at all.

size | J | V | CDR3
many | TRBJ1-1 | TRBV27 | CASSSQGRGFF
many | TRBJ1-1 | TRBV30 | CASFGGLNTEAFF
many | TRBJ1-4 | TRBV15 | CATSRGGANVVGEKLLF
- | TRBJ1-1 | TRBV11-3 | CASSFARLGFTEAFF
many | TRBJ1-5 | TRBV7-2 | CASSFERNQPQHF
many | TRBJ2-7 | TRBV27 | CASSFGTGPYEQYF
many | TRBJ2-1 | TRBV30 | CAWEGLLAGENNEQFF
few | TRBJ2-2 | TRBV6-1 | CASSDRGDTGELFF
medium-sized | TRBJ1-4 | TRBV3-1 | CASSQVTGSREKLFF
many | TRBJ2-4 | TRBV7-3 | CASSPGQGAVDIQYF
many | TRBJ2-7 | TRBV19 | CASSIGTAYEQYF
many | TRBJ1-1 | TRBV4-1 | CASSPTGSEAFF
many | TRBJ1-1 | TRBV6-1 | CASGHLNTEAFF
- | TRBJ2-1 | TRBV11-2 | CASSPHIPSANEQFF
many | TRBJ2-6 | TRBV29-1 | CSASDTNSGANVLTF
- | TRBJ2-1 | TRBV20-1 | CSAPLPGQGSDEQFF
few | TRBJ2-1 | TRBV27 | CASSATGDIYNEQFF
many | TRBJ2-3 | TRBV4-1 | CASSQTSTDTQYF
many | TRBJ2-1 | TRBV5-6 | CASSLGGTEQFF
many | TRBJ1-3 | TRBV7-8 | CASSLGTGWDTIYF
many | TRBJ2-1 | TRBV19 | CASSNQPGTYNEQFF
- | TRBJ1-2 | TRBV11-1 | CASSLISVEQVGGYTF
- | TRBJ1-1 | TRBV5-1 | CASSLVANTEAFF
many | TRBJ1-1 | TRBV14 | CASSPLLGIAEAFF
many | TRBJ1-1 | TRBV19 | CASSDSYTEAFF
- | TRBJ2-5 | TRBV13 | CASSSGQGWETQYF
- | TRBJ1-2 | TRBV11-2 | CASSEQRNYGYTF
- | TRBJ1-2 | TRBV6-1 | CASSRTGTARYTF
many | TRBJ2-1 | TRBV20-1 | CSAREDKHEQFF